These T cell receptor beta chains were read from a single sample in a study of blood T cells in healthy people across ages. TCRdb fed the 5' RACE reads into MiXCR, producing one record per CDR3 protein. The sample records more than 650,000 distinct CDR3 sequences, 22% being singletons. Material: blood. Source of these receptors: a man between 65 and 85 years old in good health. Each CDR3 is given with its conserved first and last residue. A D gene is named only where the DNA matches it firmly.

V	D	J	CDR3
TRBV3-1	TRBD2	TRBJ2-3	CASSQAPGTSVTDTQYF
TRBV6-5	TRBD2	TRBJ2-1	CASSYSMAGGRNNEQFF
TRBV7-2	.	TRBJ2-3	CASSQGPSGNTQYF
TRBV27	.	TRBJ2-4	CASSPAGAAKNIQYF
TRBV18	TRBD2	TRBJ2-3	CASSPREGTNTQYF
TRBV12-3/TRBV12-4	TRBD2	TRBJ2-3	CASSLSGMGADTQYF
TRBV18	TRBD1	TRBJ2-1	CASSRDSSNNEQFF
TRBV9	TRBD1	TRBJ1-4	CASSSRGDRGITNEKLFF
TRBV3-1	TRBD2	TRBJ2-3	CASSTRTSGSDTQYF
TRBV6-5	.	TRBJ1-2	CASSYRQTGYGYTF
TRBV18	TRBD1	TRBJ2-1	CASSHTGGSYNEQFF
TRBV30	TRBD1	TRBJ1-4	CAWTGQGNEKLFF
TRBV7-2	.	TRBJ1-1	CASSSGYATEAFF
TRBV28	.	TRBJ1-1	CASRVMGVNTEAFF
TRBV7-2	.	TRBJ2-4	CASSPTEVQGNIQYF
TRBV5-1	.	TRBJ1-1	CASSGTVNTEAFF
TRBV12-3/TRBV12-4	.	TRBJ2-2	CASSGVTGELFF
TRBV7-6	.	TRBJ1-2	CASSSLRKDSYGYTF
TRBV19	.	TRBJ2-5	CASSVIGETQYF
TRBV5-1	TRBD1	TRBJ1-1	CASSVSRDRGLLEAFF
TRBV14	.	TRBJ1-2	CASSQDLRGSYGYTF
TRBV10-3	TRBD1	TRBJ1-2	CAISEYGQGAGGCTF
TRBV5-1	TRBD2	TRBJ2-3	CASSTSATRGDTQYF
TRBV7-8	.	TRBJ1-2	CASSLSPGWPGGYTF
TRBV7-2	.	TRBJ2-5	CASSLQGQLGQETQYF
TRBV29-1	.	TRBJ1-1	CSVDDALVAFF
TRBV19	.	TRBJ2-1	CASSIGPGAPYNEQFF
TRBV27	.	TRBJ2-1	CASSLRAFGGDEQFF
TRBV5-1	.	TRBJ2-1	CASSPTGGDYNEQFF
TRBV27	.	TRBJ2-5	CASSSAGGRSETQYF
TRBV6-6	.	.	CASSLSLEGETQYF
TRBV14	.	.	CASSQQILAGRGETQYF
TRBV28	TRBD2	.	CATGTSTSEQYF
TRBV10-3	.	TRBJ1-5	CAISDRGGNQPQHF
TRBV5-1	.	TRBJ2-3	CASSLEGRADTDTQYF
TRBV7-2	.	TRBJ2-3	CASSLGPGGMRTDTQYF
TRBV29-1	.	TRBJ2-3	CSGGTRDTQYF
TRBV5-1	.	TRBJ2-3	CASSLQNNRRKSDTQYF
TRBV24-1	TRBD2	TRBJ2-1	CATGLAGYNEQFF
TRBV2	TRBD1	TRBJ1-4	CASSSQGGEKLFF